This T cell receptor (beta chain) was documented in a study of blood T cell repertoires in COVID-19. Overall study: The United States, Italy and Spain supplied acute and convalescent COVID-19 samples. T cells, B-cell-depleted T cells, or PBMCs supplied cDNA or gDNA.

In the source study's methods: Amplification of reference gene primers was used by the study to estimate nucleated cell counts. The protocol was immunoSEQ multiplex PCR, while the TCRdb copy is restricted to in-frame clones and leaves out a portion. V, J and clone size were drawn from that table, and D and trimming were deduced from the DNA. Among roughly 120,000 clones listed, roughly 83% were seen once. V shed 1 base, J shed 8 bases, and the junction held 9 bases outside the gene matches. This CDR3 spans 16 amino acids. The germline CDR1 and CDR2 sequences are SGHAT and FQDESV (reference sequence). There are a few counts of this clone.

The specimen was peripheral blood. The TCR comes from a man between 25 and 39 years old with acute or convalescent COVID-19. J is TRBJ2-4 and V is TRBV11-1; TRBD2 aligns across 9 bases. In DNA form, the CDR3 reads TGTGCCAGCAGCTTAGGTCGCGGGGGGGATCTTCACATTCAGTACTTC. Protein product: CASSLGRGGDLHIQYF.